The clone carrying this TCR beta chain came up many times. The data derive from a study of identical twins. This CDR3 has 16 residues. V lost 1 base, J lost 2 bases, and 15 bases lay in between. TCRdb recomputed calls from the 5' RACE reads with MiXCR, one row per CDR3 protein. The table includes about 150,000 distinct CDR3 sequences, roughly 3.5% detected once. The chain uses TRBV12-3 or TRBV12-4 and TRBJ2-7; D may be TRBD2 (5 bases). The sequence derives from a young man in good health. Material: memory T cells sorted from blood. The chain's CDR3 is CASSLEVGGLAYEQYF. CDR3 in DNA: TGTGCCAGCAGTTTAGAGGTGGGCGGGTTGGCCTACGAGCAGTACTTC.